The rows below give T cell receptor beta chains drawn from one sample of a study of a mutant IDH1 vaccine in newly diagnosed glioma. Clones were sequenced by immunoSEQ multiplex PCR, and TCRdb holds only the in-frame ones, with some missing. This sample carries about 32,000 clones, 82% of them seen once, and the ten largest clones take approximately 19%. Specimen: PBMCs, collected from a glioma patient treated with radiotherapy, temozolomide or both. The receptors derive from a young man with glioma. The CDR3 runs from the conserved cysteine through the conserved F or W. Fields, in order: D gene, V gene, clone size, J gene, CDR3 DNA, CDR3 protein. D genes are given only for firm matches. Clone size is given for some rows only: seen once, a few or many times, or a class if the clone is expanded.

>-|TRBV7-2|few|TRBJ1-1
TGTGCCAGCAGCTTAATACGGGCTGCTGAAGCTTTCTTT
CASSLIRAAEAFF
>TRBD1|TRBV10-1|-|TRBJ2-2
TGCGCCAGCAGTCGACAGGGCTCCACCGGGGAGCTGTTTTTT
CASSRQGSTGELFF
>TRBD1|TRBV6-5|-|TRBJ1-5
TGTGCCAGCAGTTCAACAGGGGGATATAGCAATCAGCCCCAGCATTTT
CASSSTGGYSNQPQHF
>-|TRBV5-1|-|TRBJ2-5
TGCGCCAGCAGCTTGGCCAGTGATCAAGAGACCCAGTACTTC
CASSLASDQETQYF
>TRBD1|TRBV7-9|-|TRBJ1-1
TGTGCCAGCAGGAAATCGATAAAAAAGGGCAGGGGGCCCGCTGAAGCTTTCTTT
CASRKSIKKGRGPAEAFF
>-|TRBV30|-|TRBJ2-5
TGTGCCTGGACCCTGGCGGTAGGGGGTCGAGAGACCCAGTACTTC
CAWTLAVGGRETQYF
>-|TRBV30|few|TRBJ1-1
TGTGCCTGGAGTAAGAAGGGGAGGGGCGGACTTGGAAACACTGAAGCTTTCTTT
CAWSKKGRGGLGNTEAFF
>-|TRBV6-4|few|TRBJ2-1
TGTGCCAGCAGTGACTCGACTAACAATGAGCAGTTCTTC
CASSDSTNNEQFF
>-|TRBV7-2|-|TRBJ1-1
TGTGCCAGCAGCTCGACAAGGGACACTGAAGCTTTCTTT
CASSSTRDTEAFF
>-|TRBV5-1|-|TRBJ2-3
TGCGCCAGCAGCCCTGCCGGTACAGGGTACAGCACAGATACGCAGTATTTT
CASSPAGTGYSTDTQYF
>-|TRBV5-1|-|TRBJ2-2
TGCGCCAGCAGCTTTATCGGCCACCGGGGCATGGGGGAGCTGTTTTTT
CASSFIGHRGMGELFF